The sequence of this TCR beta chain was determined in a study of regulatory T cells in long-lasting Graves disease. Study-level points and caveats: Persistent cases favored TRBV28, TRBJ1-2 and TRBJ2-5.

Through Arm-PCR of CDR3 regions and iRepertoire HTBI primers, TCR beta libraries were built. TCRdb reprocessed the multiplex PCR reads via MiXCR and lists one record per CDR3 protein. The repertoire holds roughly 500,000 distinct CDR3 sequences, with about a fifth as singletons. CDR1 MDHEN and CDR2 SYDVKM come from the germline V gene. V was pared by 6 bases and J by 2 bases, with 20 bases between. CDR3 size: 16 residues. This clonotype was counted many times. Its target is not known. The time point here: persistent/refractory GD, antithyroid drugs over 5 years with positive TRAb. Following extraction of RNA from PBMCs, that RNA was used to make the TCR library.

The sequence came from a female donor with Graves disease. This specimen was peripheral blood mononuclear cells (PBMCs), taken when the disease was refractory, from a patient treated with antithyroid drugs. The chain recombines TRBV28 with TRBJ2-7, with TRBD2 as a possible D gene (6 bases). In DNA, the CDR3 is TGTGCCAGCAGCGGTACTAGGGACTCAAAGCCCTACGAGCAGTACTTC. Translating gives CASSGTRDSKPYEQYF. Variable domain in full (rest from reference TRBV28 and TRBJ2-7): DVKVTQSSRYLVKRTGEKVFLECVQDMDHENMFWYRQDPGLGLRLIYFSYDVKMKEKGDIPEGYSVSREKKERFSLILESASTNQTSMYLCASSGTRDSKPYEQYFGPGTRLTVT.